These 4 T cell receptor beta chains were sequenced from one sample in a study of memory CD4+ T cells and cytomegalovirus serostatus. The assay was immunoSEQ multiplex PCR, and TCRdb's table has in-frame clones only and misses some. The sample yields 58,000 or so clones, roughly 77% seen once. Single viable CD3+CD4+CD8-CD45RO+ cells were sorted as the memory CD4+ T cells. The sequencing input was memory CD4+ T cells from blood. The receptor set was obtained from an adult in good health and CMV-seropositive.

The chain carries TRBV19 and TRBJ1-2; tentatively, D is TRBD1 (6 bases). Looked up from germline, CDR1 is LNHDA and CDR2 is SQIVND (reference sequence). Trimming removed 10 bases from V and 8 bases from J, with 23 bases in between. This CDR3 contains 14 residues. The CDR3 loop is CAISRGGTSSGYTF. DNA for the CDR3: TGTGCCATCTCAAGGGGGGGCACCTCGTCGGGCTACACCTTC.

This CDR3 is CASSPKPRQGAKDTQYF. The DNA for the CDR3 is TGTGCCAGCAGCCCGAAGCCCAGACAGGGGGCTAAAGATACGCAGTATTTT. The rearrangement links TRBV5-4 to TRBJ2-3, with 10 bases that match TRBD1. The CDR3 contains 17 residues. CDR1 and CDR2 (germline): SGHNT, YYREEE (reference sequence). With 4 bases clipped from V and 5 bases from J, the junction kept 13 bases outside the gene matches.

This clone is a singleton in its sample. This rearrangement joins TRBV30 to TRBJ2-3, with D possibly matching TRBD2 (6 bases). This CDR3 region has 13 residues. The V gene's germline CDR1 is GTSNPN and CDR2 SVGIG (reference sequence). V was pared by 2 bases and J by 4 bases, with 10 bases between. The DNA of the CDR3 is TGTGCCTGGAGTTCGTTAGCGGCAGATACGCAGTATTTT. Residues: CAWSSLAADTQYF.

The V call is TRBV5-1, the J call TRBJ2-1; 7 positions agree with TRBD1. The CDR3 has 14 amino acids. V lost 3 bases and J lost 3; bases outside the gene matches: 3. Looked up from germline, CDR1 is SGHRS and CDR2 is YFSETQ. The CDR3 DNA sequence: TGCGCCAGCAGCTATGGACAGGTCTACAATGAGCAGTTCTTC. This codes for CASSYGQVYNEQFF.